A single T cell receptor (beta chain) is shown here with its context. The sample comes from a study of blood T cell repertoires in COVID-19. The data were produced by immunoSEQ multiplex PCR, yet TCRdb's version contains in-frame clones alone and is incomplete. The data show some 140,000 clones, approximately 85% seen once. Trimming stripped 3 bases from V and 6 bases from J, with 15 bases between. CDR1 is LGHDT, CDR2 YNNKEL, per germline (reference sequence). The CDR3 runs to 14 residues. The chain joins TRBV3-1 (or the pseudogene TRBV3-2) to TRBJ2-7; a weak D match, TRBD2 (5 bases). This clonotype originated in a man aged 55 to 70 with COVID-19, enrolled during active disease. Sequencing was carried out using peripheral blood. CDR3 sequence reads: CASSQRLGEGEQYF. The CDR3 DNA reads TGTGCCAGCAGCCAGAGACTGGGCGAGGGCGAGCAGTACTTC.